The clone carrying this T cell receptor (beta chain) showed up just a few times. This sample is drawn from a study of T-cell reconstitution after alpha-beta-depleted transplantation in children. A library of TCRbeta sequences, prepared with unique molecular identifiers, was generated. One entry per CDR3 protein, called by TCRdb with MiXCR from the PCR reads. Of about 610,000 distinct CDR3 sequences in the sample, roughly a tenth are singletons; the top ten hold roughly 4%. This CDR3 is built from 16 residues. Germline-derived CDR1 and CDR2 are DFQATT and SNEGSKA (reference sequence). V lost 3 bases to trimming and J lost 4 bases; unmatched junction nucleotides: 9.

The rearrangement uses TRBV20-1 and TRBJ2-7; 13 bases are a match to TRBD2. This TCR was sampled from a human donor who donated a stem cell graft to a child with acute myeloid leukemia. Sequencing was performed on PBMCs from the stem cell graft donor, taken from the stem cell graft. The CDR3 loop is CSASYRTSGGGYEQYF. For the CDR3, the DNA is TGCAGTGCTAGCTATAGGACTAGCGGGGGTGGATACGAGCAGTACTTC.